Sequencing of this TCR beta chain was carried out in a study of blood T cell repertoires in COVID-19. At the level of the study: The United States, Italy and Spain provided the acute and convalescent COVID-19 samples. PBMCs, B-cell-depleted T cells, or T cells provided the cDNA or gDNA that made up the material.

Germline V lookup: CDR1 MGHRA, CDR2 YSYEKL. V gave up 4 bases and J gave up 3 bases, with 10 bases separating them. The CDR3 runs to 13 residues. Source study methods: Reference gene primers were amplified, and this amplification served to estimate nucleated cell counts. Clones were sequenced by immunoSEQ multiplex PCR, and TCRdb holds only the in-frame ones, with some missing. D and trimming come from the DNA, and the V and J calls and clone size come from that table. The table has some 120,000 clones, about 83% seen once. The specimen was peripheral blood. The clonotype was recovered from an older man with active or convalescent COVID-19. The V and J genes are TRBV4-1 and TRBJ2-7; tentative D call: TRBD1 (5 bases). CDR3 region: CASSLRQNYEQYF. CDR3 DNA sequence: TGCGCCAGCAGCCTCCGACAGAACTACGAGCAGTACTTC.